A single sample gave rise to the 14 T cell receptor beta chains below, sequenced in a study of T-cell memory formation after mild COVID-19. TCRdb ran MiXCR on the 5' RACE reads and lists one entry per CDR3 protein. The sample carries under 300,000 distinct CDR3 sequences, roughly a tenth recorded once. Sequenced input: PBMCs or a T cell subset sorted from them (not recorded which). These receptors came from a man between 18 and 29 years old who had mild COVID-19 (a few samples of this study predate the infection). Cell type and time point are not known.

This clonotype has only a few counts. This sequence joins TRBV4-1 and TRBJ1-2; D is uncertain. CDR1 is MGHRA, CDR2 YSYEKL, per germline. This CDR3 contains 14 residues. Trimming stripped 2 bases from V and 4 bases from J, with 11 bases between. CDR3 amino acids: CASSQTSSAYGYTF. The CDR3 coding sequence is TGCGCCAGCAGCCAAACGTCGTCAGCCTATGGCTACACCTTC.

The chain is built from TRBV5-1 and TRBJ1-1; maybe TRBD1 (5 bases). This CDR3 is 12 amino acids long. The V end was cut by 7 bases, the J end by 4 bases, with 11 bases between. Per the germline V gene, CDR1 is SGHRS and CDR2 is YFSETQ. The CDR3 DNA reads TGCGCCAGCGGGACCTCCGTCACTGAAGCTTTCTTT. Protein sequence: CASGTSVTEAFF.

This clonotype was picked up many times. The chain couples TRBV20-1 to TRBJ1-6; D gene unclear. Germline CDR1 DFQATT, CDR2 SNEGSKA (reference sequence). The V end lost 3 bases, the J end lost 6 bases, and 12 bases lay between the germline ends. The CDR3 is made up of 14 amino acids. The CDR3 region is CSARQSNLNSPLHF. The CDR3 region has the DNA TGCAGTGCTAGGCAAAGTAATCTTAATTCACCCCTCCACTTT.

The chain recombines TRBV4-2 with TRBJ2-2; 10 positions match TRBD2. V lost 1 base and J lost 0; bases outside the gene matches: 8. This CDR3 has 19 amino acids. Per germline, CDR1 LGHNA and CDR2 YNFKEQ. CDR3 sequence: CASSQVTSGGASNTGELFF. The CDR3 DNA is TGTGCCAGCAGCCAAGTAACCAGCGGGGGGGCCTCGAACACCGGGGAGCTGTTTTTT.

This clonotype was counted between two and nine times. The chain carries TRBV20-1 and TRBJ1-2, with a possible D match to TRBD1 (5 bases). Deletions cut 3 bases from V and 4 bases from J, with 15 bases between. CDR3 length: 14 amino acids. Looked up from germline, CDR1 is DFQATT and CDR2 is SNEGSKA (reference sequence). Written as DNA, the CDR3 is TGCAGTGCTAGGTACCCGGGGCTCAGCTATGGCTACACCTTC. Protein product: CSARYPGLSYGYTF.

This clonotype was recorded a few times. The chain recombines TRBV7-9 with TRBJ2-7, with D tentatively TRBD2 (6 bases). This CDR3 region has 14 residues. Per the germline V gene, CDR1 is SEHNR and CDR2 is FQNEAQ (reference sequence). With 2 bases removed from V and 5 bases from J, the gap between germline ends came to 13 bases. CDR3 in DNA: TGTGCCAGCAGCTTACGGGCGGGCGGGGACGAGCAGTACTTC. Amino acid sequence: CASSLRAGGDEQYF.

There are many counts of this clonotype. The CDR3 region has the DNA TGTGCCAGCAGCTGGGGGGTGGGGGCCTACGAGCAGTACGTC. Its protein is CASSWGVGAYEQYV. J is TRBJ2-7 and V is TRBV5-6; possibly TRBD2 for D (6 bases). Trimming shortened V by 3 bases and J by 2 bases, and 12 bases separated the two germline ends. This CDR3 region has 14 residues. CDR1 is SGHDT and CDR2 is YYEEEE in the germline V gene.

The sample holds a few counts of this clonotype. Germline and junction disagree at one end, which may indicate a read error. CDR3 bases: TGTGCCAGCAGTTCCCTGGACGACCGCCAATCCTTC. Translation gives CASSSLDDRQSF. The V call is TRBV6-2 or TRBV6-3, the J call TRBJ1-2; D uncertain. This CDR3 spans 12 amino acids. CDR1 MNHEY and CDR2 SVGEGT come from the germline V gene.

This clonotype was seen more than once but under ten times. The chain links TRBV4-1 to TRBJ1-1; no clear D gene. There are 13 residues in the CDR3. The germline V and J ends were trimmed by 1 base and 7 bases, with 10 bases remaining between them. CDR1 is MGHRA, CDR2 YSYEKL, per germline. The CDR3 DNA reads TGCGCCAGCAGCCAAGCCCTGGCCGGTGAAGCTTTCTTT. Translated: CASSQALAGEAFF.

This clonotype came up many times. The chain joins TRBV20-1 to TRBJ2-1; 7 bases are shared with TRBD2. V was clipped by 2 bases and J by 8 bases; unmatched bases: 18. Germline assignment: CDR1 DFQATT and CDR2 SNEGSKA (reference sequence). This CDR3 region has 17 residues. The CDR3 bases are TGCAGTGCTAGACCCCCCCTACTAGCGAAGAGGGTCCATGAGCAGTTCTTC. It codes for CSARPPLLAKRVHEQFF.

This clonotype was seen a few times. Written as DNA, the CDR3 is TGCGCCAGCCGGCTGTGGACAGGAAATTCACCCCTCCACTTT. This gives the protein CASRLWTGNSPLHF. This rearrangement joins TRBV4-1 to TRBJ1-6; 7 bases fit TRBD1. The V segment lost 8 bases and the J segment 7 bases; nucleotides outside the gene matches: 8. The germline V gene encodes CDR1 MGHRA and CDR2 YSYEKL. The CDR3 is made up of 14 amino acids.

This clonotype occurred a few times. The chain couples TRBV4-3 to TRBJ1-1; weak D call: TRBD1 (6 bases). The CDR3 is made up of 15 amino acids. V gave up 6 bases and J gave up 0 bases, with 14 bases separating them. Germline V gene lookup returns CDR1 LGHNA and CDR2 YSLEER. CDR3 in DNA: TGCGCCAGCAGGTTCAGCGACAGGTTGAACACTGAAGCTTTCTTT. This gives the protein CASRFSDRLNTEAFF.

The sample holds a few counts of this clonotype. V is TRBV29-1 and J is TRBJ1-1; D gene unclear. The CDR3 loop spans 10 amino acids. V lost 7 bases and J 0 bases, leaving 3 bases between the germline ends. Germline assignment: CDR1 SQVTM and CDR2 ANQGSEA. The CDR3 spells CSGLNTEAFF. The DNA of the CDR3 is TGCAGCGGCCTGAACACTGAAGCTTTCTTT. The full variable domain, with the rest looked up from reference TRBV29-1 and TRBJ1-1, is SAVISQKPSRDICQRGTSLTIQCQVDSQVTMMFWYRQQPGQSLTLIATANQGSEATYESGFVIDKFPISRPNLTFSTLTVSNMSPEDSSIYLCSGLNTEAFFGQGTRLTVV.

In nucleotides, the CDR3 is TGTGCCAGTAAGGACGGGAACACTGAAGCTTTCTTT. It yields the protein CASKDGNTEAFF. The chain is built from TRBV19 and TRBJ1-1; the D is unclear. Germline assignment: CDR1 LNHDA and CDR2 SQIVND (reference sequence). The CDR3 is 12 residues long. The V end was cut by 7 bases, the J end by 1 base, with 7 bases between.